The 17 T cell receptor beta chains presented below share a single source sample, sequenced in a study of CD8+CD57+ T cells in acquired aplastic anemia. The template for TCR beta VDJ and CDR3 sequence profiling was genomic DNA. From the reads, TCRdb called clonotypes with MiXCR, one entry per CDR3 protein. The data contain about 400,000 distinct CDR3 sequences, around 68% of them singletons. The specimen was sorted CD4+, CD8+, or CD8+CD57+ T cells (not recorded which) from PBMCs. Receptor source: a human donor in good health, serving as a control.

This clonotype was counted between two and nine times. The chain joins TRBV19 to TRBJ2-3, with 9 bases that match TRBD2. Germline assignment: CDR1 LNHDA and CDR2 SQIVND (reference sequence). The CDR3 covers 14 residues. The V and J ends lost 4 bases and 4 bases, in that order; junction bases with no gene match: 3. CDR3 sequence: CASSSGRGPDTQYF. CDR3 DNA sequence: TGTGCCAGTAGTAGCGGGAGGGGGCCAGATACGCAGTATTTT.

V usage is TRBV2 and J usage is TRBJ2-7; 8 nucleotides line up with TRBD1. This CDR3 is 14 amino acids long. Germline V gene sequence: CDR1 SNHLY, CDR2 FYNNEI. V was clipped by 7 bases and J by 8 bases; unmatched bases: 13. CDR3 coding DNA: TGTGCCAGCAACTTGACGACAGGGGAAGGAAAGCAGTACTTC. Encoded protein: CASNLTTGEGKQYF.

The CDR3: CASSQGHGKLFF. The CDR3, as DNA: TGTGCCAGCAGCCAAGGACATGGAAAACTGTTTTTT. V is TRBV3-1 and J is TRBJ1-4; D uncertain. The CDR3 runs to 12 residues. CDR1 and CDR2 from the germline V gene are LGHDT and YNNKEL (reference sequence). V was shortened by 1 base and J by 10 bases, with 7 bases between the two germline ends.

This clonotype was seen only a few times. At one end, the junction sequence differs from germline, possibly due to a read error. The V gene is TRBV12-3 or TRBV12-4, the J gene TRBJ2-7; 9 bases map to TRBD1. The CDR3 loop spans 15 amino acids. The CDR3 DNA sequence: TGTGCCACCAGTGACCCGGGACAGGGCTCCTACGAGCAGTACTTC. This codes for CATSDPGQGSYEQYF.

This clonotype has only a few counts. The chain carries TRBV19 and TRBJ1-2, with D maybe TRBD1 (6 bases). The CDR3 is made up of 13 amino acids. Germline V gives CDR1 LNHDA, CDR2 SQIVND (reference sequence). V was clipped by 3 bases and J by 3 bases, with 8 bases between them. CDR3 loop: CASSIGQYYGYTF. CDR3 bases: TGTGCCAGTAGTATTGGACAGTACTATGGCTACACCTTC.

The chain combines TRBV12-3 or TRBV12-4 with TRBJ2-3; no definite D call. The ends were cut back, 4 bases at V and 6 bases at J, with 8 bases in the middle. CDR3 length: 12 amino acids. The CDR3 DNA follows: TGTGCCAGCAGTTCAAGCCAGGATACGCAGTATTTT. Residues: CASSSSQDTQYF.

The V call is TRBV6-5, the J call TRBJ2-3; TRBD2 might be the D (7 bases). V gave up 10 bases and J gave up 6 bases, with 23 bases separating them. Germline CDR1 MNHEY, CDR2 SVGAGI. The CDR3 contains 15 residues. As DNA, the CDR3 is TGTGCCACCGCACGCGGGGGCGGGGGCCGTGATACGCAGTATTTT. It encodes CATARGGGGRDTQYF.

This clonotype appeared a few times. It may be a read error: a sequence one base away is much more abundant. The chain combines TRBV12-3 or TRBV12-4 with TRBJ1-5; tentative D call: TRBD1 (5 bases). The CDR3 is 15 residues long. CDR3 residues: CASGLGENGDQPQHF. The CDR3 nucleotides read TGTGCTAGTGGTTTAGGGGAAAACGGCGATCAGCCCCAGCATTTT.

As to this clonotype: One end of the junction varies from germline; a read error may be responsible. This chain uses TRBV10-3 with TRBJ1-1, with D possibly matching TRBD1 (5 bases). This CDR3 has 15 amino acids. Germline V gene data show CDR1 as ENHRY and CDR2 as SYGVKD. Written as DNA, the CDR3 is TGTGCCATCAGTAGAGTCGGGGACCCAAACACTGAAGCGTTCTTT. It codes for CAISRVGDPNTEAFF.

This sequence joins TRBV7-9 and TRBJ2-7; 13 bases are a match to TRBD2. Germline V gene sequence: CDR1 SEHNR, CDR2 FQNEAQ (reference sequence). V shed 5 bases and J 7 bases; nucleotides not matched to a gene: 8. CDR3 size: 15 residues. CDR3 sequence reads: CASSQGLAGTGEQYF. In DNA form, the CDR3 reads TGTGCCAGCAGCCAGGGACTAGCGGGGACAGGTGAGCAGTACTTC.

This clonotype was found once. The chain has TRBV6-1 and TRBJ2-2, with 10 bases lining up with TRBD1. The CDR3 has 15 residues. CDR1 MNHNS and CDR2 SASEGT come from the germline V gene. J was trimmed by 4 bases and V by 6 bases; bases with no gene match: 5. This CDR3 reads CASSWTGGSTGELFF. The CDR3 DNA reads TGTGCCAGCAGCTGGACAGGGGGTAGCACCGGGGAGCTGTTTTTT.

This clonotype was detected many times. V usage is TRBV7-2 and J usage is TRBJ1-3; TRBD1 might be the D (5 bases). The germline gives CDR1 SGHTA, CDR2 FQGNSA. Trimming removed 5 bases from V and 1 base from J, with 12 bases in between. This CDR3 contains 15 residues. Here the CDR3 reads CASSRGQGSGNTIYF. The DNA for the CDR3 is TGTGCCAGCAGCCGAGGGCAGGGTTCTGGAAACACCATATATTTT.

Concerning this clonotype: This may come from a read error, since a much larger clone is one base off. The V and J genes are TRBV30 and TRBJ1-2, with D possibly TRBD1 on 5 matching bases. Germline assignment: CDR1 GTSNPN and CDR2 SVGIG (reference sequence). The CDR3 covers 13 residues. CDR3 protein: CVWSVTGQGGYTF. The CDR3 bases are TGTGTCTGGAGTGTAACAGGACAAGGGGGCTACACCTTC. The whole variable domain, remainder taken from reference TRBV30 and TRBJ1-2, is SQTIHQWPATLVQPVGSPLSLECTVEGTSNPNLYWYRQAAGRGLQLLFYSVGIGQISSEVPQNLSASRPQDRQFILSSKKLLLSDSGFYLCVWSVTGQGGYTFGSGTRLTVV.

The J gene is TRBJ2-5, the V gene TRBV9; perhaps D is TRBD1 or TRBD2 (5 bases each). CDR1 SGDLS and CDR2 YYNGEE come from the germline V gene. The V gene lost 2 bases and the J gene lost 4 bases, with 21 bases spanning the gap. The CDR3 contains 17 residues. The CDR3 is CASSVGRGETEAETQYF. The DNA of the CDR3 is TGTGCCAGCAGCGTGGGAAGGGGAGAGACTGAAGCAGAGACCCAGTACTTC.

Comment on this clonotype: The germline gene is not matched at one end of the junction; a read error may be the cause. This chain links TRBV7-9 with TRBJ2-1; possibly TRBD2 for D (5 bases). Germline V lookup: CDR1 SEHNR, CDR2 FQNEAQ (reference sequence). There are 15 residues in the CDR3. CDR3: CAISTRGKAYKQQFF. CDR3 nucleotide sequence: TGTGCCATCAGCACCCGAGGGAAAGCCTACAAACAGCAGTTCTTC.

The chain couples TRBV7-2 to TRBJ2-2; D gene uncertain. CDR1 is SGHTA and CDR2 is FQGNSA in the germline V gene. V lost 5 bases, J lost 6 bases, and 13 bases lay in between. CDR3 size: 14 residues. This CDR3 reads CASSKIEIAGELFF. CDR3 coding DNA: TGTGCCAGCAGCAAGATCGAAATCGCCGGGGAGCTGTTTTTT. The full variable domain, its missing parts supplied by reference TRBV7-2 and TRBJ2-2, is GAGVSQSPSNKVTEKGKDVELRCDPISGHTALYWYRQSLGQGLEFLIYFQGNSAPDKSGLPSDRFSAERTGGSVSTLTIQRTQQEDSAVYLCASSKIEIAGELFFGEGSRLTVL.

V and J are TRBV7-4 and TRBJ2-7; D gene uncertain. CDR1 is SGHVT and CDR2 is SQSDAQ in the germline V gene. The CDR3 sequence is 15 residues long. With 4 bases removed from V and 13 bases from J, the gap between germline ends came to 26 bases. The CDR3 sequence is CASSWFQAFDESFYF. The CDR3 nucleotides are TGTGCCAGCAGCTGGTTCCAGGCCTTTGATGAGTCCTTTTACTTC.